One sample yielded the 30 T cell receptor beta chains listed below, sequenced in a study of T cell responses to AZD1222 COVID-19 vaccine. Only in-frame clones appear in the TCRdb table, and some are missing; sequencing was by immunoSEQ multiplex PCR. The sample consists of 75,000 to 90,000 clones, 70% to 90% of them appearing once. The sequencing used peripheral blood, collected 28 days after the second AZD1222 dose. The receptor source for this set is an adult who received the AZD1222 COVID-19 vaccine.

The chain combines TRBV7-9 with TRBJ1-2; D not certain. CDR1 SEHNR and CDR2 FQNEAQ come from the germline V gene (reference sequence). Trimming took off 3 bases at V and 4 bases at J, with 15 bases between the two ends. The CDR3 has 15 residues. CDR3 nucleotide sequence: TGTGCCAGCAGCTTGGAATCTTGGTCGTCCTATGGCTACACCTTC. Translated: CASSLESWSSYGYTF.

This clone was observed a handful of times. The chain combines TRBV7-3 with TRBJ1-1; D not certain. V lost 3 bases to trimming and J lost 4 bases, with 9 bases between them. CDR1 SGHTA and CDR2 FQGTGA come from the germline V gene. The CDR3 contains 13 residues. The CDR3 reads CASSFARSTEAFF. The CDR3 coding sequence is TGTGCCAGCAGCTTCGCGCGGAGCACTGAAGCTTTCTTT.

This clone is medium-sized. The V and J genes are TRBV6-6 and TRBJ1-1, with TRBD1 as a possible D gene (5 bases). This CDR3 is 13 amino acids long. From germline, CDR1 is MNHNY and CDR2 SVGAGI (reference sequence). The germline V and J ends were trimmed by 6 bases and 3 bases, with 11 bases remaining between them. The DNA for the CDR3 is TGTGCCAGCAGCCGGGACTGGGACACTGAAGCTTTCTTT. It encodes CASSRDWDTEAFF.

The chain recombines TRBV7-2 with TRBJ2-3; D call uncertain. Germline values: CDR1 SGHTA, CDR2 FQGNSA. The ends were cut back, 5 bases at V and 5 bases at J, with 11 bases in the middle. The CDR3 contains 13 residues. In DNA, the CDR3 is TGTGCCAGCAGCCCGTTAACTCGAGATACGCAGTATTTT. Its protein product is CASSPLTRDTQYF.

This clone has just one count. V usage is TRBV6-1 and J usage is TRBJ2-3; 9 bases line up with TRBD1. The CDR3 runs 16 residues. Germline trimming cut 4 bases from V and 5 bases from J; bases unmatched to any gene: 10. In germline, CDR1 is MNHNS, CDR2 SASEGT. The CDR3 here is CASSGTGQGWGDTQYF. The CDR3 nucleotides read TGTGCCAGCAGTGGAACCGGACAGGGGTGGGGAGATACGCAGTATTTT.

The rearrangement uses TRBV30 and TRBJ1-1; possibly TRBD1 for D (5 bases). Germline-derived CDR1 and CDR2 are GTSNPN and SVGIG (reference sequence). The CDR3 is 16 amino acids. With 0 bases removed from V and 5 bases from J, the gap between germline ends came to 19 bases. CDR3 region: CAWSVRSGGGKTEAFF. The DNA of the CDR3 is TGTGCCTGGAGTGTCAGGTCGGGGGGAGGGAAGACTGAAGCTTTCTTT.

V is TRBV24-1 and J is TRBJ1-2; D ambiguous. The ends were cut back, 4 bases at V and 2 bases at J, with 7 bases in the middle. Germline CDR1 KGHDR, CDR2 SFDVKD. This CDR3 is built from 13 residues. The CDR3 bases are TGTGCCACCAGTGACGACGGGAACTATGGCTACACCTTC. Protein: CATSDDGNYGYTF.

The V call is TRBV27, the J call TRBJ2-2, with TRBD1 matching over 8 bases. Germline CDR1 reads MNHEY; CDR2 reads SMNVEV (reference sequence). This CDR3 comprises 15 residues. V gave up 6 bases and J gave up 0 bases; unmatched junction bases: 3. The CDR3 is CASRGQAANTGELFF. CDR3 nucleotide sequence: TGTGCCAGCAGGGGACAGGCCGCGAACACCGGGGAGCTGTTTTTT.

As DNA, the CDR3 is TGTGCCAGCAGCTTAGATGGGACAGGGGACTACGAGCAGTACTTC. This codes for CASSLDGTGDYEQYF. The chain recombines TRBV7-2 with TRBJ2-7, with 10 bases matching TRBD1. Germline-derived CDR1 and CDR2 are SGHTA and FQGNSA. The CDR3 is made up of 15 amino acids. V shed 1 base and J 3 bases; nucleotides not matched to a gene: 3.

J is TRBJ1-5 and V is TRBV19; D call uncertain. Trimming removed 2 bases at V and 3 bases at J, with 8 bases between. The CDR3 has 14 residues. Germline CDR1 LNHDA, CDR2 SQIVND (reference sequence). The CDR3 loop is CASSIIGTNQPQHF. The CDR3 DNA sequence: TGTGCCAGTAGTATAATAGGAACCAATCAGCCCCAGCATTTT.

The chain links TRBV25-1 to TRBJ1-3; D is ambiguous. Trimming took off 1 base at V and 1 base at J, with 5 bases between the two ends. Per the germline V gene, CDR1 is MGHDK and CDR2 is SYGVNS. The CDR3 covers 14 residues. CDR3 amino acids: CASSEFGSGNTIYF. CDR3 nucleotides: TGTGCCAGCAGTGAATTTGGGTCTGGAAACACCATATATTTT.

The chain links TRBV2 to TRBJ2-3, with a weak D call TRBD2 (5 bases). The CDR3 totals 15 residues. Trimming took 4 bases from V and 4 from J, leaving 15 bases between them. CDR1 is SNHLY and CDR2 is FYNNEI in the germline V gene. The chain's CDR3 is CASSVTTLLADTQYF. In DNA form, the CDR3 reads TGTGCCAGCAGTGTGACTACGCTCTTGGCAGATACGCAGTATTTT.

The chain links TRBV27 to TRBJ2-6; D gene unclear. Germline CDR1 and CDR2: MNHEY and SMNVEV (reference sequence). The ends were cut back, 6 bases at V and 0 bases at J, with 3 bases in the middle. This CDR3 has 13 residues. CDR3 region: CASRISGANVLTF. The CDR3 DNA reads TGTGCCAGCAGAATCTCTGGGGCCAACGTCCTGACTTTC.

This clone was seen once. This rearrangement joins TRBV7-9 to TRBJ2-5, with D perhaps being TRBD1 or TRBD2 (5 bases each). This CDR3 is 11 amino acids long. The germline gives CDR1 SEHNR, CDR2 FQNEAQ (reference sequence). Trimming removed 5 bases at V and 7 bases at J, with 8 bases between. The CDR3 loop reads CASSPRGTQYF. The DNA of the CDR3 is TGTGCCAGCAGCCCGAGGGGGACCCAGTACTTC. The variable domain in full, completed from reference TRBV7-9 and TRBJ2-5, reads DTGVSQNPRHKITKRGQNVTFRCDPISEHNRLYWYRQTLGQGPEFLTYFQNEAQLEKSRLLSDRFSAERPKGSFSTLEIQRTEQGDSAMYLCASSPRGTQYFGPGTRLLVL.

The chain joins TRBV6-5 to TRBJ1-2; D not resolved. Germline V gives CDR1 MNHEY, CDR2 SVGAGI. The V end lost 2 bases, the J end lost 6 bases, and 16 bases lay between the germline ends. This CDR3 has 15 amino acids. The CDR3 here is CASSYKDGHRHGYTF. CDR3 DNA: TGTGCCAGCAGTTACAAGGACGGCCATCGGCATGGCTACACCTTC.

A word on this clone: The junction departs from the called germline gene at one end, perhaps through a read error. This sequence joins TRBV6-5 and TRBJ1-6, with D possibly TRBD1 on 5 matching bases. The CDR3 covers 14 residues. The V gene's germline CDR1 is MNHEY and CDR2 SVGAGI. CDR3 in DNA: TGTGCCAGCACTTACCAGGGATCCTACTCACCCCTCCACTTT. This encodes CASTYQGSYSPLHF.

V is TRBV14 and J is TRBJ2-3; possibly TRBD1 for D (6 bases). Germline lookup yields CDR1 SGHDN and CDR2 FVKESK. The CDR3 has 13 amino acids. V was shortened by 4 bases and J by 5 bases, with 10 bases between the two germline ends. CDR3 DNA sequence: TGTGCCAGCAGCCCCAGAGGGGGAGATACGCAGTATTTT. Protein product: CASSPRGGDTQYF.

This clone was counted a few times. Other DNA variants within this sample encode the same CDR3. The chain couples TRBV5-4 to TRBJ2-7, with 7 bases identical to TRBD1. CDR3 size: 14 residues. V shed 0 bases, J shed 5 bases, and the junction held 5 bases outside the gene matches. Per germline, CDR1 SGHNT and CDR2 YYREEE (reference sequence). DNA of the CDR3: TGTGCCAGCAGCTTGGGACAGGGTTTCGACGAGCAGTACTTC. Translated: CASSLGQGFDEQYF.

The V gene is TRBV6-5, the J gene TRBJ1-6; 9 bases match TRBD1. Germline CDR1 MNHEY, CDR2 SVGAGI. The CDR3 extends over 15 amino acids. Losses at the gene ends were 7 bases for V and 7 bases for J; bases not matched to a gene: 8. The DNA for the CDR3 is TGTGCCAGCACCCCCGACAGGGGGAGGAATTCACCCCTCCACTTT. Protein product: CASTPDRGRNSPLHF.

This chain connects TRBV2 to TRBJ1-5; 8 positions agree with TRBD1. The CDR3 is 15 residues long. Germline CDR1 and CDR2: SNHLY and FYNNEI. Germline trimming cut 3 bases from V and 6 bases from J; bases unmatched to any gene: 7. The CDR3 protein is CASSDGTGTGQPQHF. The CDR3 DNA sequence: TGTGCCAGCAGTGACGGGACAGGCACGGGTCAGCCCCAGCATTTT.

The chain uses TRBV20-1 and TRBJ2-5; unclear D gene. The CDR3 is made up of 12 amino acids. Trimming left V 3 bases short and J 3 bases short, with 8 bases between. In germline, CDR1 is DFQATT, CDR2 SNEGSKA (reference sequence). The CDR3 sequence: CSASGLEETQYF. In DNA form, the CDR3 reads TGCAGTGCTAGTGGGCTGGAAGAGACCCAGTACTTC.

The chain uses TRBV28 and TRBJ2-7; D not resolved. CDR1 MDHEN and CDR2 SYDVKM come from the germline V gene. There are 11 residues in the CDR3. V was trimmed by 6 bases and J by 3 bases, leaving 6 bases between them. In nucleotides, the CDR3 is TGTGCCAGCAGCAGGAACTACGAGCAGTACTTC. This encodes CASSRNYEQYF. Combining the CDR3 with reference TRBV28 and TRBJ2-7 gives the whole variable domain DVKVTQSSRYLVKRTGEKVFLECVQDMDHENMFWYRQDPGLGLRLIYFSYDVKMKEKGDIPEGYSVSREKKERFSLILESASTNQTSMYLCASSRNYEQYFGPGTRLTVT.

The rearrangement joins TRBV6-1 to TRBJ2-2, with 11 bases identical to TRBD2. The junction had 14 bases not matched to a gene; V was cut back by 3 bases and J by 5 bases. This CDR3 is built from 19 residues. Germline-derived CDR1 and CDR2 are MNHNS and SASEGT. CDR3 residues: CASSDPFTSGGGWTGELFF. The CDR3 DNA reads as TGTGCCAGCAGTGACCCCTTTACTAGCGGGGGAGGTTGGACCGGGGAGCTGTTTTTT.

This clone was counted once. The rearrangement links TRBV3-1 (or the pseudogene TRBV3-2) to TRBJ2-7, with D perhaps assigned TRBD1 or TRBD2 (6 bases each). The germline V and J ends were trimmed by 3 bases and 2 bases, with 20 bases remaining between them. This CDR3 has 17 amino acids. Germline lookup yields CDR1 LGHDT and CDR2 YNNKEL (reference sequence). CDR3 nucleotides: TGTGCCAGCAGCCACCCTACCGTTGGGGGGCCGACCTACGAGCAGTACTTC. This encodes CASSHPTVGGPTYEQYF.

Regarding this clone: The junction and the germline gene differ at one end; a read error may be behind it. The rearrangement uses TRBV3-1 (or the pseudogene TRBV3-2) and TRBJ1-4, with a weak D call TRBD1 (5 bases). The CDR3 runs to 12 residues. Germline CDR1 reads LGHDT; CDR2 reads YNNKEL (reference sequence). The CDR3 region has the DNA TGTGCCAGCAGCCGGATCCGGGACTTAGCGACCTTT. Translating gives CASSRIRDLATF.

In nucleotides, the CDR3 is TGTGCCAGTAGTATTGGGACCGCTAATGAAAAACTGTTTTTT. This translates into CASSIGTANEKLFF. The gene calls are TRBV19 and TRBJ1-4, with TRBD1 as a possible D gene (5 bases). V was clipped by 3 bases and J by 3 bases, with 8 bases between them. The CDR3 is 14 residues long. Germline V gene lookup returns CDR1 LNHDA and CDR2 SQIVND (reference sequence).

The chain links TRBV9 to TRBJ2-6, with D perhaps TRBD1 (6 bases). The germline CDR1 and CDR2 sequences are SGDLS and YYNGEE. Trimming shortened V by 0 bases and J by 1 base, and 14 bases separated the two germline ends. There are 18 residues in the CDR3. The CDR3 loop reads CASSVVRTGWSGANVLTF. The CDR3 bases are TGTGCCAGCAGCGTAGTAAGAACAGGGTGGTCTGGGGCCAACGTCCTGACTTTC.

This clone has just one count. V and J are TRBV7-2 and TRBJ1-4; D possibly corresponds to TRBD1 (6 bases). The V end was cut by 3 bases, the J end by 8 bases, with 13 bases between. This CDR3 region has 14 residues. Germline V lookup: CDR1 SGHTA, CDR2 FQGNSA. The CDR3: CASSFGGGREKLFF. Here the CDR3 DNA reads TGTGCCAGCAGCTTTGGAGGGGGTCGGGAAAAACTGTTTTTT.

J is TRBJ2-5 and V is TRBV6-2 or TRBV6-3; 8 nucleotides match TRBD1. This CDR3 is built from 16 residues. CDR1 is MNHEY and CDR2 is SVGEGT in the germline V gene. After removal of 1 base from V and 5 bases from J, the junction contained 9 bases not matched to a gene. The CDR3 DNA follows: TGTGCCAGCAGTTACTGGGGTGGGACAGGAGGGGAGACCCAGTACTTC. It encodes CASSYWGGTGGETQYF.

The chain is built from TRBV27 and TRBJ1-2; 8 bases align to TRBD1. CDR1 MNHEY and CDR2 SMNVEV come from the germline V gene (reference sequence). Unmatched junction bases numbered 11, after V lost 0 bases and J lost 8 bases. The CDR3 sequence is 16 residues long. CDR3 sequence (DNA): TGTGCCAGCAGTTTATCTTGGGACAGGACCTCTGGGGGCTACACCTTC. Protein: CASSLSWDRTSGGYTF.